The 6 T cell receptor beta chains below come from one sample, sequenced in a study of blood T cell repertoires in COVID-19 (dated by TCRdb to between 2020 and 2021). The library was generated by the immunoSEQ multiplex PCR assay. TCRdb retrieved this table from immuneACCESS and kept in-frame rearrangements only. Not all clones are present; in checked studies, unresolved V genes account for under half, and no reason is known for the remainder. The table for this sample lists fewer than 200,000 clones; about 90% of them were counted only once. 1% to 1.5% of the sample belongs to the ten largest clones. Specimen: PBMCs or T cells enriched from blood (not recorded which). These receptor sequences come from a human donor with acute COVID-19. The donor label of this sample is uncertain.

The chain is built from TRBV6-5 and TRBJ1-1, with D unclear. Germline lookup yields CDR1 MNHEY and CDR2 SVGAGI. V was pared by 2 bases and J by 7 bases, with 5 bases between. The CDR3 runs to 11 residues. CDR3 coding DNA: TGTGCCAGCAGTTACGGGCGTGAAGCTTTCTTT. It specifies CASSYGREAFF.

The chain carries TRBV23-1 and TRBJ2-3; D perhaps matches TRBD1 (6 bases). TRBV23-1 is known as an ORF, though its function is uncertain. The V end was cut by 6 bases, the J end by 3 bases, with 19 bases between. The length of the CDR3 is 16 residues. Written as DNA, the CDR3 is TGCGCCAGCAGCCCGACCGGGACAAGAGGTACAGATACGCAGTATTTT. Translating it yields CASSPTGTRGTDTQYF.

The genes are TRBV12-3 or TRBV12-4 and TRBJ1-1; TRBD1 is a possible D gene (5 bases). V dropped 6 bases and J dropped 1 base, with 9 bases sitting between them. The CDR3 spans 13 residues. The CDR3 protein is CASRSTGNTEAFF. The CDR3, as DNA: TGTGCCAGCAGGTCTACAGGGAACACTGAAGCTTTCTTT.

This sequence joins TRBV11-2 and TRBJ2-7; D might be TRBD2 (6 bases). CDR1 SGHAT and CDR2 FQNNGV come from the germline V gene. This CDR3 is built from 16 residues. V lost 1 base to trimming and J lost 6 bases, with 19 bases between them. CDR3 nucleotide sequence: TGTGCCAGCAGCTTAGTGGGCGGGCAGGTCGGGGGCGAGCAGTACTTC. It codes for CASSLVGGQVGGEQYF.

This clone was seen just once. The chain has TRBV7-9 and TRBJ1-6, with 7 positions matching TRBD1. The junction had 9 bases not matched to a gene; V was cut back by 3 bases and J by 7 bases. The CDR3 covers 16 residues. CDR1 and CDR2 from the germline V gene are SEHNR and FQNEAQ (reference sequence). The CDR3 loop reads CASSFYRQGGNSPLHF. The CDR3 DNA sequence: TGTGCCAGCAGCTTTTACCGACAGGGCGGAAATTCACCCCTCCACTTT.

The chain employs TRBV7-9 and TRBJ2-1, with D unresolved. This CDR3 region has 13 residues. CDR1 SEHNR and CDR2 FQNEAQ come from the germline V gene (reference sequence). V gave up 1 base and J gave up 7 bases, with 8 bases separating them. CDR3 amino acids: CASSLVLRNEQFF. CDR3 coding DNA: TGTGCCAGCAGCTTAGTGCTGAGGAATGAGCAGTTCTTC.